The present TCR beta chain was sequenced within a study of T cells in Graves' hyperthyroidism and ophthalmopathy. Study-level results: Separation of ophthalmopathy from stable hyperthyroidism was achieved by a 13 V-J model.

It was considered stable Graves' hyperthyroidism when ophthalmopathy did not progress within 18 months. The study enrolled patients aged 18 to 65 with newly diagnosed hyperthyroidism of under 2 months' duration. RNA transcripts provided the source from which TCR beta CDR3 regions were amplified. With the HTBI primer set, the TCR CDR3 went through a first round of RT-PCR. TCRdb called the multiplex PCR reads again in MiXCR, with one record for every CDR3 protein. The profile shows roughly 700,000 distinct CDR3 sequences, 17% of them singletons. V shed 5 bases and J shed 7 bases, with 9 bases lying between them. Germline V lookup: CDR1 LNHDA, CDR2 SQIVND (reference sequence). CDR3 length equals 12 residues. This clonotype was recorded a few times. Its antigen is as yet unknown.

This receptor was taken from a man aged 45 to 65 with Graves' hyperthyroidism. The specimen sequenced was blood. The chain recombines TRBV19 with TRBJ1-5; D remains ambiguous. In DNA, the CDR3 is TGTGCCAGTAGTTCCCAAAGACAGCCCCAGCATTTT. Protein product: CASSSQRQPQHF.